The clone carrying this T cell receptor beta chain was seen once. Germline V gene lookup returns CDR1 SGHTA and CDR2 FQGNSA. V lost 7 bases and J 4 bases, leaving 14 bases between the germline ends. The CDR3 has 14 residues. The sample is drawn from a study of blood T cell repertoires in COVID-19. Study in general: Samples of COVID-19 (acute and convalescent) were obtained from the United States, Italy and Spain. PBMCs, B-cell-depleted T cells, or T cells provided the cDNA or gDNA that made up the material.

As originally analysed: By means of reference gene primer amplification, nucleated cell counts were estimated. Libraries were prepared by immunoSEQ multiplex PCR; TCRdb keeps only in-frame clonotypes and omits some of them. V and J calls plus clone size are reproduced from that table; the DNA served to infer D and trimming. In the table there are 150,000 to 200,000 clones, approximately 85% of which are singletons. V gene TRBV7-2 combines with J gene TRBJ1-5, with D possibly matching TRBD1 (6 bases). The sample was peripheral blood. This sequence originates from a man aged 55 to 70 with acute or convalescent COVID-19. The CDR3 here is CASKETGRNQPQHF. Written as DNA, the CDR3 is TGTGCCAGCAAGGAGACAGGAAGAAATCAGCCCCAGCATTTT.